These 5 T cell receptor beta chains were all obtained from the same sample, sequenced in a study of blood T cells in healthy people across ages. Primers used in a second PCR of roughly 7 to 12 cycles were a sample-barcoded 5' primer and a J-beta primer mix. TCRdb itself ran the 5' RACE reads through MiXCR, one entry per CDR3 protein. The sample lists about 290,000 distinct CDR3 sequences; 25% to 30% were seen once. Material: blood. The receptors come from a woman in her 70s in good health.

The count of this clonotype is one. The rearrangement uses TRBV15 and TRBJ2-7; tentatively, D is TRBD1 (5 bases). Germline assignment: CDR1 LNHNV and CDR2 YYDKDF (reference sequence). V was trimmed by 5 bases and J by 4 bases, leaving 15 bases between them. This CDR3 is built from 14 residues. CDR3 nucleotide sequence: TGTGCCACCAGCGCCCAGGGTGGGCCATACGAGCAGTACTTC. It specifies CATSAQGGPYEQYF. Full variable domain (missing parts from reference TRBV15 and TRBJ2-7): DAMVIQNPRYQVTQFGKPVTLSCSQTLNHNVMYWYQQKSSQAPKLLFHYYDKDFNNEADTPDNFQSRRPNTSFCFLDIRSPGLGDTAMYLCATSAQGGPYEQYFGPGTRLTVT.

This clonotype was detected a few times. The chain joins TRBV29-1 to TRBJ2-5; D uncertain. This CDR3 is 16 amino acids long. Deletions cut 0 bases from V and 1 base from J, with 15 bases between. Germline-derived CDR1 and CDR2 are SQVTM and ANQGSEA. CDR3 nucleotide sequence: TGCAGCGTTGAAGATTTGGTCCCGGACCTCCAAGAGACCCAGTACTTC. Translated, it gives CSVEDLVPDLQETQYF.

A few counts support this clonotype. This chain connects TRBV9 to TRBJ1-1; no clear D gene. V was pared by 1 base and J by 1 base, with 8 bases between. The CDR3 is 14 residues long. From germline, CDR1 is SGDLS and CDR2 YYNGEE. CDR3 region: CASSVTGWNTEAFF. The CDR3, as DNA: TGTGCCAGCAGCGTAACGGGGTGGAACACTGAAGCTTTCTTT.

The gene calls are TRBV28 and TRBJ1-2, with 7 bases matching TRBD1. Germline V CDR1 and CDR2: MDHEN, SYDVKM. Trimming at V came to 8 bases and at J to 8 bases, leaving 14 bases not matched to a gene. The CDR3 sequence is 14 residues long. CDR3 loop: CASRTADRALGYTF. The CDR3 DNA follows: TGTGCCAGCCGAACAGCAGACAGGGCTCTAGGCTACACCTTC.

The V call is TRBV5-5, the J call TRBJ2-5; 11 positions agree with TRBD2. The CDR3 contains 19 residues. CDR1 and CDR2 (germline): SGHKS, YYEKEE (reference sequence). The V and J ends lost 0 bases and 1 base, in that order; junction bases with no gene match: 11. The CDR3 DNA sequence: TGTGCCAGCAGCTTGGCCCTATATATAGCGGGAGGGCCCCAAGAGACCCAGTACTTC. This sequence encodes CASSLALYIAGGPQETQYF.